This TCR beta chain was profiled in a study of T cell repertoires in cytomegalovirus infection. This clonotype was seen only a few times. Its specificity is unknown. Trimming shortened V by 4 bases and J by 3 bases, and 10 bases separated the two germline ends. Germline loops: CDR1 MGHRA, CDR2 YSYEKL. This CDR3 has 13 amino acids. TCRdb reprocessed the reads via MiXCR and lists one record per CDR3 protein. The repertoire holds over 100,000 distinct CDR3 sequences, with about 30% as singletons. The sequence was collected from a human donor in good health (CMV status not recorded). Some clones in this sample may be carry-over from other donors' samples. Sequencing was performed on CD8+ T cells from cultured PBMCs, taken from culture after CMV antigen stimulation. The chain combines TRBV4-1 with TRBJ2-7; tentatively, D is TRBD1 (6 bases). The CDR3 DNA is TGCGCCAGCAGCCCAGAACAGGGCTACGAGCAGTACTTC. Its protein product is CASSPEQGYEQYF.